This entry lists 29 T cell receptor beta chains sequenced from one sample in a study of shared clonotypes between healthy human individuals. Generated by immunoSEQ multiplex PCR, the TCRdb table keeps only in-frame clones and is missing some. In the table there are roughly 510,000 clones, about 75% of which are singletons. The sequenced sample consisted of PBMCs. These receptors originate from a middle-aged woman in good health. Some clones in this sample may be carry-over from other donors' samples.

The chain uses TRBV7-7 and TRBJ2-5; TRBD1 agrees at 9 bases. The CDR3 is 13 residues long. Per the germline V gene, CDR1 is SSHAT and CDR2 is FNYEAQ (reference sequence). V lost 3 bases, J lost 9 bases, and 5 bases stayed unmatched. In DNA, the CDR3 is TGTGCCAGCAGCTTGGGACAGGGAAGGTCCCAGTACTTC. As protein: CASSLGQGRSQYF.

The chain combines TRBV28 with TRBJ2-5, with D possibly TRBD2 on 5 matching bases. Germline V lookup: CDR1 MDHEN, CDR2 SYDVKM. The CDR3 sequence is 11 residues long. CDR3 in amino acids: CAGGAQETQYF. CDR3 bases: TGTGCAGGAGGAGCCCAAGAGACCCAGTACTTC.

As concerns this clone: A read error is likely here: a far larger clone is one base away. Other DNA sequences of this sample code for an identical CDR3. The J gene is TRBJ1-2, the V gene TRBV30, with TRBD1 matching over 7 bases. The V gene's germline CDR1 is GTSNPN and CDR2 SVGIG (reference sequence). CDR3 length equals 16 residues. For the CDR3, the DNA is TGTGCCTGGAGTGTCAACCCACAGGGGACTCACTATTGCTACACCTTC. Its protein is CAWSVNPQGTHYCYTF.

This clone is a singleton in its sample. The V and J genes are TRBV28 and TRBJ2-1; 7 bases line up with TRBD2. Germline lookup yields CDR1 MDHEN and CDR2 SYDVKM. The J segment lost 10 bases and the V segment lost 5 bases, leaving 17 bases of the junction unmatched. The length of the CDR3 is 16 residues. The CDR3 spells CASSTPGTGRAGEQFF. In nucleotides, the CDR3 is TGTGCCAGCAGTACTCCCGGGACTGGGAGGGCAGGGGAGCAGTTCTTC.

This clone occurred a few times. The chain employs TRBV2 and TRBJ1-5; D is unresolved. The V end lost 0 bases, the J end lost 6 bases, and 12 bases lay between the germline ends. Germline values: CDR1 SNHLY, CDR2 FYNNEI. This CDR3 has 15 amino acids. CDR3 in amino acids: CASSEARVVGQPQHF. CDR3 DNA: TGTGCCAGCAGTGAAGCTAGGGTTGTCGGTCAGCCCCAGCATTTT.

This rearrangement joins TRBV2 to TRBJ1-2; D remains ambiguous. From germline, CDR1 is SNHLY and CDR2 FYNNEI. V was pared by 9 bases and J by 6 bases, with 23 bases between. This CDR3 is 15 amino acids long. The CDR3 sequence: CARSVTRDSDHGYTF. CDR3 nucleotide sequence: TGTGCCAGGAGCGTAACCCGTGATTCGGATCATGGCTACACCTTC. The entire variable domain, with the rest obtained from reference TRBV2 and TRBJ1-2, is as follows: EPEVTQTPSHQVTQMGQEVILRCVPISNHLYFYWYRQILGQKVEFLVSFYNNEISEKSEIFDDQFSVERPDGSNFTLKIRSTKLEDSAMYFCARSVTRDSDHGYTFGSGTRLTVV.

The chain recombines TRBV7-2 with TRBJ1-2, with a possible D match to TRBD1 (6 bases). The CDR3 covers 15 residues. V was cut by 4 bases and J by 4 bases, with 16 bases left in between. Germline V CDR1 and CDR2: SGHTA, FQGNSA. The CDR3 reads CASSSRALGGYGYTF. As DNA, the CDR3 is TGTGCCAGCAGCTCTCGGGCCTTAGGGGGCTATGGCTACACCTTC.

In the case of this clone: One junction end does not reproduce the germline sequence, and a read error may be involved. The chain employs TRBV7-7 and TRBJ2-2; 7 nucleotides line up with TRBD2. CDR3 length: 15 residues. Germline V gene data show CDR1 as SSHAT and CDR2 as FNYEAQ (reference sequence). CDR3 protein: CASSLGLVGTGELFF. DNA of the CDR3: TGTGCTAGCAGCTTAGGACTAGTTGGCACCGGGGAGCTGTTTTTT.

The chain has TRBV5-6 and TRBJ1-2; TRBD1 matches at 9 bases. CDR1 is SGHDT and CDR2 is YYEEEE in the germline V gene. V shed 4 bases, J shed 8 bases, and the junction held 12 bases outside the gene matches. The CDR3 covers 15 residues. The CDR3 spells CASSARDRDPGGYTF. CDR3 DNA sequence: TGTGCCAGCAGCGCCCGGGACAGGGACCCTGGGGGCTACACCTTC.

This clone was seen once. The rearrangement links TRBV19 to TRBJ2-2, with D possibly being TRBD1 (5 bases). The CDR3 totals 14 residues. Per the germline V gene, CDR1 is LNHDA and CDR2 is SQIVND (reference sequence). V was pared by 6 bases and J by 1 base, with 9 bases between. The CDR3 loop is CASSQDRNTGELFF. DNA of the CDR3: TGTGCCAGTAGCCAAGACAGGAACACCGGGGAGCTGTTTTTT.

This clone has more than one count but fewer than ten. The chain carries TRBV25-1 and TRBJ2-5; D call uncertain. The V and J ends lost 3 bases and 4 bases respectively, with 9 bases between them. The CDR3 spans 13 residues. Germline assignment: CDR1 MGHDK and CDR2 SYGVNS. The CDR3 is CASSDGYGETQYF. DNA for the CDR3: TGTGCCAGCAGTGATGGGTACGGAGAGACCCAGTACTTC.

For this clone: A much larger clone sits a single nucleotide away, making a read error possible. This CDR3 is CASSLGGNTEAFF. CDR3 DNA sequence: TGTGCCAGCAGCTTAGGGGGGAACACTGAAGCTTTCTTT. This rearrangement joins TRBV11-2 to TRBJ1-1, with D uncertain. Germline CDR1 and CDR2: SGHAT and FQNNGV. With 1 base removed from V and 1 base from J, the gap between germline ends came to 4 bases. This CDR3 has 13 residues.

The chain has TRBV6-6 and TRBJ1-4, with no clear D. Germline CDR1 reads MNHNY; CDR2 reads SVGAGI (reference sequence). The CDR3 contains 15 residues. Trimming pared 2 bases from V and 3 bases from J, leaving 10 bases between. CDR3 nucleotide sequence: TGTGCCAGCAGTTACGGTGGTTCTTCTAATGAAAAACTGTTTTTT. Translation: CASSYGGSSNEKLFF.

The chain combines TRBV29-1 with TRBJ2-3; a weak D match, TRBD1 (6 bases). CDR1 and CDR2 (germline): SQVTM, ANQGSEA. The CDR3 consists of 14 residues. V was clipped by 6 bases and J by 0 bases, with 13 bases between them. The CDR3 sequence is CSVVPDSSTDTQYF. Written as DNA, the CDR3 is TGCAGCGTCGTACCGGACAGTAGCACAGATACGCAGTATTTT.

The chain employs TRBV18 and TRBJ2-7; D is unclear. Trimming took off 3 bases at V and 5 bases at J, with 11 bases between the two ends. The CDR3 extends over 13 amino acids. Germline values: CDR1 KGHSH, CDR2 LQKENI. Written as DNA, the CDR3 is TGTGCCAGCTCACCCGAGAGGTTCCACGAGCAGTACTTC. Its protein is CASSPERFHEQYF. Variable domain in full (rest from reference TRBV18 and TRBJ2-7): NAGVMQNPRHLVRRRGQEARLRCSPMKGHSHVYWYRQLPEEGLKFMVYLQKENIIDESGMPKERFSAEFPKEGPSILRIQQVVRGDSAAYFCASSPERFHEQYFGPGTRLTVT.

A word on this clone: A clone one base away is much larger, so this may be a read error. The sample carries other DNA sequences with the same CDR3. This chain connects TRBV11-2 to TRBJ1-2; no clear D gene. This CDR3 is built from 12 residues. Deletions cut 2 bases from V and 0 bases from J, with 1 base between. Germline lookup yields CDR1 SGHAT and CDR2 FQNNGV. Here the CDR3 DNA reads TGTGCCAGCAGCTTAACTAACTATGGCTACACCTTC. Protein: CASSLTNYGYTF.

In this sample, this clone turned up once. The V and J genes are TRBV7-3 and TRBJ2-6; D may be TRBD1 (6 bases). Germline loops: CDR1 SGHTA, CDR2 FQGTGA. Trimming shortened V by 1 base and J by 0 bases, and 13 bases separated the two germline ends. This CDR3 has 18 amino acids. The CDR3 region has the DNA TGTGCCAGCAGCTTAAAAGTAGGGGGTAGCTCTGGGGCCAACGTCCTGACTTTC. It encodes CASSLKVGGSSGANVLTF.

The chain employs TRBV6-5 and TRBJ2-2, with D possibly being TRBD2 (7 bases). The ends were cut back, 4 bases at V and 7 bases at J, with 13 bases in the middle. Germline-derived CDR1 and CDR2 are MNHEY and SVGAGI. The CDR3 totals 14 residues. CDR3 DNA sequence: TGTGCCAGCAGTTGGGGGGGCAGGAACGGGGAGCTGTTTTTT. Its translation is CASSWGGRNGELFF.

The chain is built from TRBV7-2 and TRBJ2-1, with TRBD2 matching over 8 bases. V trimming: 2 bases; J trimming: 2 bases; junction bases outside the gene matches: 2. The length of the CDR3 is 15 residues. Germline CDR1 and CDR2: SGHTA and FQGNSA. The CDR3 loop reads CASSLSGSTYNEQFF. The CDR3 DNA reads TGTGCCAGCAGCTTAAGCGGGAGCACCTACAATGAGCAGTTCTTC.

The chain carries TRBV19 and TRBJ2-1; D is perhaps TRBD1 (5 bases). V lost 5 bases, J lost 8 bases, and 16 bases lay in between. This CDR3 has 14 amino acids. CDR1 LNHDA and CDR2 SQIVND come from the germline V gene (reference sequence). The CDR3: CASSPQRGQDEQFF. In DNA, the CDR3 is TGTGCCAGTAGTCCCCAAAGGGGTCAGGATGAGCAGTTCTTC.

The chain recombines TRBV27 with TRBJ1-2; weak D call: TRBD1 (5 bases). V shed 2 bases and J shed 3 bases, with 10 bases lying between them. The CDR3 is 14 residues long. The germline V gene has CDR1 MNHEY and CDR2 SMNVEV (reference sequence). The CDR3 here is CASSLNRRDYGYTF. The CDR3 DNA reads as TGTGCCAGCAGTTTAAACAGGAGAGACTATGGCTACACCTTC.

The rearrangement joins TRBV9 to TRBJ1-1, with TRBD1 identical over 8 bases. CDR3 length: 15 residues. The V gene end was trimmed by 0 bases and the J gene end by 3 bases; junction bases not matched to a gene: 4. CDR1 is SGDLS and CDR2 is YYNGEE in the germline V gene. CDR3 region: CASSVAQGADTEAFF. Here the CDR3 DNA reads TGTGCCAGCAGCGTAGCCCAGGGGGCTGACACTGAAGCTTTCTTT. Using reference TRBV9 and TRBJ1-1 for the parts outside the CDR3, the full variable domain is DSGVTQTPKHLITATGQRVTLRCSPRSGDLSVYWYQQSLDQGLQFLIQYYNGEERAKGNILERFSAQQFPDLHSELNLSSLELGDSALYFCASSVAQGADTEAFFGQGTRLTVV.

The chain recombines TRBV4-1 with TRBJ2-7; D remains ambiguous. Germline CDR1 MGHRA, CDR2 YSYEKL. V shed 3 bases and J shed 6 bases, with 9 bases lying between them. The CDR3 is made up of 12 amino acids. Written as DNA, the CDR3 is TGCGCCAGCAGCCACCCGTTCGGCGAGCAGTACTTC. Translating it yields CASSHPFGEQYF.

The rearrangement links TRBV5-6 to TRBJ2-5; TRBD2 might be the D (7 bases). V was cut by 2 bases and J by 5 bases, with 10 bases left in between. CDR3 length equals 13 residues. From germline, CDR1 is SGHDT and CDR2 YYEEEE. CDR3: CASSFGGRETQYF. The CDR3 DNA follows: TGTGCCAGCAGCTTCGGGGGGCGGGAGACCCAGTACTTC. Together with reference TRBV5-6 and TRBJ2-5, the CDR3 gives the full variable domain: DAGVTQSPTHLIKTRGQQVTLRCSPKSGHDTVSWYQQALGQGPQFIFQYYEEEERQRGNFPDRFSGHQFPNYSSELNVNALLLGDSALYLCASSFGGRETQYFGPGTRLLVL.

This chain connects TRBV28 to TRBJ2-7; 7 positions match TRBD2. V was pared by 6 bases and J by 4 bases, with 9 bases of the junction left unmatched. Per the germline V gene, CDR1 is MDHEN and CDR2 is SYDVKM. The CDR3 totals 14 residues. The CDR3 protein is CASRSSGKAYEQYF. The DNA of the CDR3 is TGTGCCAGCAGATCGAGCGGGAAGGCTTACGAGCAGTACTTC.

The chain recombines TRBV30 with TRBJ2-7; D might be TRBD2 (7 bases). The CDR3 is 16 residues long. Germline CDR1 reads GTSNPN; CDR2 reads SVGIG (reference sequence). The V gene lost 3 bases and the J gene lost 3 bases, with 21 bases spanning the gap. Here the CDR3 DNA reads TGTGCCTGGAGGGGGGCAGGGAGGGGATCGGGCTACGAGCAGTACTTC. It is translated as CAWRGAGRGSGYEQYF.

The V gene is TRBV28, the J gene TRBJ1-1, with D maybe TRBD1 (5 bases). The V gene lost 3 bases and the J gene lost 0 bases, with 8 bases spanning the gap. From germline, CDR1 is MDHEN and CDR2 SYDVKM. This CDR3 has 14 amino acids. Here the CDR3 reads CASSFGGLNTEAFF. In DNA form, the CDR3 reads TGTGCCAGCAGTTTCGGGGGATTGAACACTGAAGCTTTCTTT.

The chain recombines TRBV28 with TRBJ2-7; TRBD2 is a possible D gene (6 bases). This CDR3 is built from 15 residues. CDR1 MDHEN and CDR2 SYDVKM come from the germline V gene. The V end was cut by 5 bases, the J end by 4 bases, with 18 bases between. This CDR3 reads CASSIIASGEYEQYF. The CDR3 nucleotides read TGTGCCAGCAGTATTATAGCGTCGGGGGAATACGAGCAGTACTTC. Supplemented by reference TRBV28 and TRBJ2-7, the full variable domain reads DVKVTQSSRYLVKRTGEKVFLECVQDMDHENMFWYRQDPGLGLRLIYFSYDVKMKEKGDIPEGYSVSREKKERFSLILESASTNQTSMYLCASSIIASGEYEQYFGPGTRLTVT.

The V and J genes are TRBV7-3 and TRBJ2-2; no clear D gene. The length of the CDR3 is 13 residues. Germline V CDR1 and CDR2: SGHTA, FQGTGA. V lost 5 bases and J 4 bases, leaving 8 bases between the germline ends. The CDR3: CASSPPGTGELFF. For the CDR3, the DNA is TGTGCCAGCAGCCCCCCGGGCACCGGGGAGCTGTTTTTT.